These 9 T cell receptor beta chains came from one sample sequenced in a study of CD8 T cells in ankylosing spondylitis. TCRdb independently ran MiXCR on the 5' RACE reads; one entry per CDR3 protein. The data contain 380,000 or so distinct CDR3 sequences, 20% to 25% of them singletons. The sequenced sample was blood, either unsorted or a sorted T cell fraction (not recorded which). These receptors were taken from a male donor with ankylosing spondylitis or in good health (not recorded which).

This chain connects TRBV7-9 to TRBJ2-5, with TRBD2 matching over 7 bases. The germline CDR1 and CDR2 sequences are SEHNR and FQNEAQ (reference sequence). The V segment lost 4 bases and the J segment 2 bases; nucleotides outside the gene matches: 10. The CDR3 is 16 amino acids. This CDR3 reads CASSWGQGGWQETQYF. The CDR3 coding sequence is TGTGCCAGCAGCTGGGGCCAGGGAGGGTGGCAAGAGACCCAGTACTTC.

The chain carries TRBV18 and TRBJ2-2; D might be TRBD1 or TRBD2, each matching 5 bases. Germline V gene lookup returns CDR1 KGHSH and CDR2 LQKENI. V lost 3 bases and J lost 4, with 12 bases in between. The CDR3 has 15 amino acids. The CDR3 loop reads CASSPRDDTTGELFF. The DNA for the CDR3 is TGTGCCAGCTCACCCCGGGACGACACCACCGGGGAGCTGTTTTTT.

The rearrangement joins TRBV20-1 to TRBJ1-3; D unclear. This CDR3 has 14 residues. The V end was cut by 5 bases, the J end by 0 bases, with 11 bases between. Germline-derived CDR1 and CDR2 are DFQATT and SNEGSKA (reference sequence). The CDR3, as DNA: TGCAGTGCTTACGCCCGCGGCTCTGGAAACACCATATATTTT. Translated, it gives CSAYARGSGNTIYF.

In DNA form, the CDR3 reads TGTGCCATCAGTTTCCAGCCCGTCTACGAGCAGTACTTC. This translates into CAISFQPVYEQYF. This chain uses TRBV10-3 with TRBJ2-7; D is unresolved. V was clipped by 5 bases and J by 3 bases, with 11 bases between them. The CDR3 has 13 residues. The germline gives CDR1 ENHRY, CDR2 SYGVKD.

J is TRBJ2-3 and V is TRBV12-3 or TRBV12-4; the match to TRBD1 covers 10 bases. This CDR3 is built from 15 residues. The V segment lost 6 bases and the J segment 0 bases; nucleotides outside the gene matches: 3. The CDR3 sequence is CASRWTGGSTDTQYF. CDR3 nucleotide sequence: TGTGCCAGCAGGTGGACAGGGGGGAGCACAGATACGCAGTATTTT.

The chain recombines TRBV29-1 with TRBJ2-1; D gene uncertain. Germline CDR1 and CDR2: SQVTM and ANQGSEA. The CDR3 has 13 amino acids. The germline V and J ends were trimmed by 6 bases and 8 bases, with 17 bases remaining between them. For the CDR3, the DNA is TGCAGCGTCGCCGGGCCGAAGACGGATGAGCAGTTCTTC. This sequence encodes CSVAGPKTDEQFF.

There are a few counts of this clonotype. The CDR3 DNA reads TGTGCCAGCAGTTTAGGCCAGCACTCCTACAATGAGCAGTTCTTC. Its protein is CASSLGQHSYNEQFF. The V and J genes are TRBV12-3 or TRBV12-4 and TRBJ2-1; no clear D gene. This CDR3 is 15 amino acids long. The ends were cut back, 1 base at V and 0 bases at J, with 7 bases in the middle.

The chain joins TRBV29-1 to TRBJ1-1; perhaps TRBD1 as D (6 bases). The germline V gene has CDR1 SQVTM and CDR2 ANQGSEA. Trimming removed 3 bases from V and 3 bases from J, with 8 bases in between. The CDR3 extends over 12 amino acids. This CDR3 reads CSVEGADTEAFF. The CDR3 DNA reads as TGCAGCGTTGAGGGGGCCGACACTGAAGCTTTCTTT.

Regarding this clonotype: A read error may produce the germline difference seen at one junction end. The chain recombines TRBV12-3 or TRBV12-4 with TRBJ2-3; D is unresolved. This CDR3 contains 12 residues. The CDR3, as DNA: TGTGCCAGTTCAGGTTTGCTAGATACACAGTATTTT. Protein product: CASSGLLDTQYF.